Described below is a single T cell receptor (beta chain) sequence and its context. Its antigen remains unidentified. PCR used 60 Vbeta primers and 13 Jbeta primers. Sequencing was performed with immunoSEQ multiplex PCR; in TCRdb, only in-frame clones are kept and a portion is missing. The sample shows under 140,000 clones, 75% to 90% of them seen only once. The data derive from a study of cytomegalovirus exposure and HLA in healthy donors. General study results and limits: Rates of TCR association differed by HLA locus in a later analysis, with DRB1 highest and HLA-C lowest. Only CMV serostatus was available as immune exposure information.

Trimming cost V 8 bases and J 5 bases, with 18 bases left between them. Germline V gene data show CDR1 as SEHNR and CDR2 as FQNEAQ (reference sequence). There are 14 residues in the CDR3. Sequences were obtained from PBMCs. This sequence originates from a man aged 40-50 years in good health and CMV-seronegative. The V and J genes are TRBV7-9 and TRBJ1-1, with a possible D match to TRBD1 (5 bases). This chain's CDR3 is CASHRSGGETEAFF. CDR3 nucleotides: TGTGCCAGCCATCGGTCCGGGGGTGAAACTGAAGCTTTCTTT.